The 15 T cell receptor beta chains below were found in one sample sequenced in a study of response to subunit inactivated influenza vaccine. A single record per CDR3 protein comes from TCRdb applying MiXCR to the RT-PCR reads. The sample consists of roughly 700,000 distinct CDR3 sequences, about a sixth of them appearing once. Source: PBMCs from blood, taken roughly 12 days after vaccination. These TCRs come from a man aged 50 to 59 who received an inactivated influenza vaccine.

The table lists this clonotype with many counts. The chain couples TRBV4-3 to TRBJ2-1, with 9 bases fitting TRBD2. Germline CDR1 reads LGHNA; CDR2 reads YSLEER. The length of the CDR3 is 17 residues. The trim removed 0 bases at V and 2 bases at J, leaving 5 bases unmatched. This chain's CDR3 is CASSQDLASGAYNEQFF. The CDR3 nucleotides are TGCGCCAGCAGCCAAGATCTTGCTAGCGGGGCCTACAATGAGCAGTTCTTC.

The V gene is TRBV20-1, the J gene TRBJ1-5; 11 bases map to TRBD1. The ends lost 0 bases at V and 6 bases at J; junction bases unmatched: 4. Germline V CDR1 and CDR2: DFQATT, SNEGSKA (reference sequence). This CDR3 has 15 amino acids. Here the CDR3 reads CSARDRDRGVQPQHF. The CDR3 DNA sequence: TGCAGTGCTAGAGACCGGGACAGGGGGGTTCAGCCCCAGCATTTT.

The rearrangement uses TRBV15 and TRBJ2-3; 9 positions agree with TRBD2. With V trimmed by 3 bases and J by 2 bases, 9 bases remained unmatched. Germline lookup yields CDR1 LNHNV and CDR2 YYDKDF (reference sequence). The CDR3 length is 17 residues. CDR3 residues: CATSRERGTSNTDTQYF. CDR3 sequence (DNA): TGTGCCACCAGCAGGGAACGAGGGACTAGCAACACAGATACGCAGTATTTT.

This sequence joins TRBV4-3 and TRBJ1-4, with D possibly TRBD1 on 5 matching bases. Looked up from germline, CDR1 is LGHNA and CDR2 is YSLEER. With 1 base removed from V and 10 bases from J, the gap between germline ends came to 13 bases. The CDR3 length is 14 residues. CDR3 DNA sequence: TGCGCCAGCAGCCAAGGCCAGGGCCAGGTAAAACTGTTTTTT. Translation: CASSQGQGQVKLFF.

This clonotype was seen many times. The chain carries TRBV7-2 and TRBJ2-5; D might be TRBD1 (6 bases). Trimming removed 7 bases from V and 1 base from J, with 10 bases in between. Per the germline V gene, CDR1 is SGHTA and CDR2 is FQGNSA. The CDR3 has 13 amino acids. CDR3 amino acids: CASTQGIQETQYF. CDR3 nucleotide sequence: TGTGCCAGCACCCAGGGGATCCAAGAGACCCAGTACTTC.

The chain joins TRBV18 to TRBJ1-5; D is undetermined. The length of the CDR3 is 14 residues. The germline V gene has CDR1 KGHSH and CDR2 LQKENI. V was pared by 6 bases and J by 5 bases, with 14 bases between. The CDR3 DNA follows: TGTGCCAGCTCTAAAGAGGTAAAAGATCAGCCCCAGCATTTT. This sequence encodes CASSKEVKDQPQHF. Supplemented by reference TRBV18 and TRBJ1-5, the full variable domain reads NAGVMQNPRHLVRRRGQEARLRCSPMKGHSHVYWYRQLPEEGLKFMVYLQKENIIDESGMPKERFSAEFPKEGPSILRIQQVVRGDSAAYFCASSKEVKDQPQHFGDGTRLSIL.

This clonotype was detected ten times or more. The chain joins TRBV7-9 to TRBJ2-2; TRBD1 or TRBD2 may be the D gene (5 bases each). There are 16 residues in the CDR3. The V gene lost 7 bases and the J gene lost 1 base, with 16 bases spanning the gap. Germline lookup yields CDR1 SEHNR and CDR2 FQNEAQ (reference sequence). This CDR3 reads CASIDGARMNTGELFF. CDR3 bases: TGTGCCAGCATTGACGGGGCGCGAATGAACACCGGGGAGCTGTTTTTT.

This sequence joins TRBV3-1 and TRBJ2-7, with TRBD2 identical over 9 bases. J gave up 3 bases and V 4 bases, and 7 bases lay outside the gene matches. This CDR3 comprises 15 residues. The germline V gene has CDR1 LGHDT and CDR2 YNNKEL (reference sequence). CDR3 region: CASSPNSGSGYEQYF. The CDR3 DNA follows: TGTGCCAGCAGCCCCAATAGCGGGAGTGGCTACGAGCAGTACTTC.

This CDR3 reads CASSYGQGPEAFF. The CDR3, as DNA: TGTGCCAGCAGTTACGGGCAGGGCCCAGAGGCTTTCTTT. The V and J genes are TRBV6-5 and TRBJ1-1; TRBD1 is a possible D gene (5 bases). Looked up from germline, CDR1 is MNHEY and CDR2 is SVGAGI. The CDR3 totals 13 residues. V was cut by 2 bases and J by 11 bases, with 15 bases left in between.

The sample holds a few counts of this clonotype. Here the CDR3 DNA reads TGTGCCAGCTCACCTACCAGGAACTCCTACGAGCAGTACTTC. It encodes CASSPTRNSYEQYF. The chain carries TRBV18 and TRBJ2-7; no reliable D call. V lost 3 bases and J lost 0, with 9 bases in between. CDR1 is KGHSH, CDR2 LQKENI, per germline. This CDR3 spans 14 amino acids.

J is TRBJ2-5 and V is TRBV7-8; D gene ambiguous. V was clipped by 1 base and J by 5 bases, with 11 bases between them. The CDR3 consists of 14 residues. Per germline, CDR1 SGHVS and CDR2 FQNEAQ. Written as DNA, the CDR3 is TGTGCCAGCAGCTTAGTGAGACGGTTGGAGACCCAGTACTTC. Translating it yields CASSLVRRLETQYF.

The V call is TRBV4-3, the J call TRBJ2-3; tentatively, D is TRBD2 (5 bases). CDR1 and CDR2 from the germline V gene are LGHNA and YSLEER. The germline V and J ends were trimmed by 6 bases and 6 bases, with 19 bases remaining between them. The CDR3 is made up of 15 amino acids. This chain's CDR3 is CASSPLSDRGDTQYF. DNA of the CDR3: TGCGCCAGCAGTCCTCTTAGCGACCGGGGTGATACGCAGTATTTT.

This clonotype was counted many times. The V gene is TRBV28, the J gene TRBJ1-2; D perhaps matches TRBD1 (5 bases). CDR1 is MDHEN, CDR2 SYDVKM, per germline. The CDR3 has 15 residues. V was shortened by 5 bases and J by 5 bases, with 18 bases between the two germline ends. Here the CDR3 reads CASSTVRRDVYGYTF. The CDR3 DNA sequence: TGTGCCAGCAGTACCGTACGCAGGGATGTGTATGGCTACACCTTC.

This clonotype was recorded a few times. This chain joins TRBV11-1 and TRBJ2-5, with 8 bases fitting TRBD2. The trim removed 3 bases at V and 2 bases at J, leaving 5 bases unmatched. The CDR3 is made up of 15 amino acids. Germline V gene lookup returns CDR1 SGHAT and CDR2 FQDESV (reference sequence). This CDR3 is CASSFSRGGQETQYF. CDR3 sequence (DNA): TGTGCCAGCAGCTTCTCTCGGGGGGGGCAAGAGACCCAGTACTTC.

The chain employs TRBV7-2 and TRBJ2-7, with D tentatively TRBD1 or TRBD2 (6 bases each). V was trimmed by 5 bases and J by 5 bases, leaving 16 bases between them. The CDR3 length is 14 residues. Germline V gene data show CDR1 as SGHTA and CDR2 as FQGNSA. CDR3 bases: TGTGCCAGCAGCCCCTGGTGGGGGGCCGACGAGCAGTACTTC. Translated, it gives CASSPWWGADEQYF.